This T cell receptor (beta chain) is drawn from a study of CD8 T cells in ankylosing spondylitis. Trimming removed 4 bases from V and 0 bases from J; junction bases left unmatched: 6. CDR1 is SQVTM, CDR2 ANQGSEA, per germline. There are 15 residues in the CDR3. TCRdb used MiXCR to reprocess the 5' RACE reads, holding one entry per CDR3 protein. The sample carries about 130,000 distinct CDR3 sequences, approximately 7.4% recorded once. There are many counts of this clonotype. The rearrangement joins TRBV29-1 to TRBJ1-1; 9 bases agree with TRBD1. Sequencing was carried out using blood, either unsorted or a sorted T cell fraction (not recorded which). The source of this sequence is a female donor with ankylosing spondylitis or in good health (not recorded which). CDR3 amino acids: CSVGTGAQVNTEAFF. For the CDR3, the DNA is TGCAGCGTTGGGACAGGGGCGCAGGTGAACACTGAAGCTTTCTTT.